The sequence of this T cell receptor (beta chain) was determined in a study of blood T cell repertoires in COVID-19. Study context: Samples of COVID-19 (acute and convalescent) were obtained from the United States, Italy and Spain.

V was pared by 4 bases and J by 5 bases, with 4 bases of the junction left unmatched. The CDR3 loop spans 15 amino acids. Germline CDR1 reads SGHTA; CDR2 reads FQGTGA. In the original analysis: Scientists estimated how many nucleated cells there were by amplifying reference gene primers. Measured with immunoSEQ multiplex PCR; TCRdb has only the in-frame clones, and not every one. V and J calls and clone size are as listed in that table; D and trimming were resolved from the DNA. This sample has about 34,000 clones, with 88% found just once. The specimen sequenced was peripheral blood. The receptor's source is a human donor with active COVID-19. The donor label of this sample is uncertain. The chain couples TRBV7-3 to TRBJ2-1; 11 nucleotides align to TRBD2. CDR3 in DNA: TGTGCCAGCAGCTATAGCGGGGGGGTAAACAATGAGCAGTTCTTC. It specifies CASSYSGGVNNEQFF.